This record looks at one TCR beta chain sequence and its context. The PCR employed 60 Vbeta primers together with 13 Jbeta primers. Sequenced by immunoSEQ multiplex PCR; TCRdb stores in-frame clones only, minus some. The sample consists of over 70,000 clones, approximately 71% of them appearing once. The sample is drawn from a study of cytomegalovirus exposure and HLA in healthy donors. The V and J ends lost 10 bases and 4 bases respectively, with 16 bases between them. Germline CDR1 LNHDA, CDR2 SQIVND (reference sequence). The CDR3 has 13 residues. The sequencing sample was made of PBMCs. V gene TRBV19 combines with J gene TRBJ1-2; TRBD1 might be the D (5 bases). The sequence came from a man aged 25 to 45 in good health and CMV-seronegative. CDR3: CATGALGSYGYTF. The CDR3 coding sequence is TGTGCCACTGGGGCCCTCGGAAGCTATGGCTACACCTTC. The full variable domain, rest sourced from reference TRBV19 and TRBJ1-2, is DGGITQSPKYLFRKEGQNVTLSCEQNLNHDAMYWYRQDPGQGLRLIYYSQIVNDFQKGDIAEGYSVSREKKESFPLTVTSAQKNPTAFYLCATGALGSYGYTFGSGTRLTVV.